What follows describes a single TCR beta chain. As yet, its antigen is unknown. The sample has other DNA sequences that encode this CDR3 too. The data were obtained in a study of T cell responses to AZD1222 COVID-19 vaccine. The assay was immunoSEQ multiplex PCR, and TCRdb's table has in-frame clones only and misses some. The repertoire has under 150,000 clones, approximately 90% of them found once; the top ten carry over 8.5%. Points from the study as a whole: Baseline seropositivity occurred in only six or seven AZD1222 recipients.

This CDR3 has 12 amino acids. The germline gives CDR1 SGHAT, CDR2 FQNNGV. V gave up 4 bases and J gave up 1 base, with 4 bases separating them. Here the sequenced sample was peripheral blood, taken 28 days after the second AZD1222 dose. This TCR derives from an adult who received the AZD1222 COVID-19 vaccine. The gene calls are TRBV11-2 and TRBJ1-1, with D unclear. The CDR3: CASSSPNTEAFF. CDR3 sequence (DNA): TGTGCCAGCAGCTCCCCGAACACTGAAGCTTTCTTT. Full variable domain (missing parts from reference TRBV11-2 and TRBJ1-1): EAGVAQSPRYKIIEKRQSVAFWCNPISGHATLYWYQQILGQGPKLLIQFQNNGVVDDSQLPKDRFSAERLKGVDSTLKIQPAKLEDSAVYLCASSSPNTEAFFGQGTRLTVV.